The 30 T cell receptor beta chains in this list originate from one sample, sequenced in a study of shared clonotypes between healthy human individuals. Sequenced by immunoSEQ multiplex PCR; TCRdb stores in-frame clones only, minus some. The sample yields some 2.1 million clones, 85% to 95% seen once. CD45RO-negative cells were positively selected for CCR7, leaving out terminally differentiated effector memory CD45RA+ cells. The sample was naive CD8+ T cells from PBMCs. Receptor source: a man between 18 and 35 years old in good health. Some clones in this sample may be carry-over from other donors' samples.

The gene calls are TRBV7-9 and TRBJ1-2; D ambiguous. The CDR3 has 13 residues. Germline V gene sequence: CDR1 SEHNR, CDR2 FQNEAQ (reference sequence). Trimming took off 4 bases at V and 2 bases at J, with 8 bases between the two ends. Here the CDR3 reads CASSSDGNYGYTF. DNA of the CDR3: TGTGCCAGCAGCTCGGACGGCAACTATGGCTACACCTTC. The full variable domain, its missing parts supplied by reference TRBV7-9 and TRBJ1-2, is DTGVSQNPRHKITKRGQNVTFRCDPISEHNRLYWYRQTLGQGPEFLTYFQNEAQLEKSRLLSDRFSAERPKGSFSTLEIQRTEQGDSAMYLCASSSDGNYGYTFGSGTRLTVV.

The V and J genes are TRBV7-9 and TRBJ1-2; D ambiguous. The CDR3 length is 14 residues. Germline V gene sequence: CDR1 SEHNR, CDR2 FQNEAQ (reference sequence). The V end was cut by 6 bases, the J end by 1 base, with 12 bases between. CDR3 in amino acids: CASRDGAFNYGYTF. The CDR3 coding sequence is TGTGCCAGCAGGGACGGAGCCTTTAACTATGGCTACACCTTC.

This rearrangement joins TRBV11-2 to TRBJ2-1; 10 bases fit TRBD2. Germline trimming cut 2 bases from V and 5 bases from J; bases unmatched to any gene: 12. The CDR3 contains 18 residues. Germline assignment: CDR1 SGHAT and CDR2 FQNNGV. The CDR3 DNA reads TGTGCCAGCAGCTTATCTGGCAGCAGACTAGCGGGTGACAATGAGCAGTTCTTC. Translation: CASSLSGSRLAGDNEQFF.

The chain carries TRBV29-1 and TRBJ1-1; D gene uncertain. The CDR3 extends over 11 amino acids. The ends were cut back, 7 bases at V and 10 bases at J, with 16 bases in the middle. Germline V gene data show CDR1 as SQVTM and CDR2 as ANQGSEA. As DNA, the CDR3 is TGCAGCGCTCTCGCCTCCCGGGGAGCTTTCTTT. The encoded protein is CSALASRGAFF.

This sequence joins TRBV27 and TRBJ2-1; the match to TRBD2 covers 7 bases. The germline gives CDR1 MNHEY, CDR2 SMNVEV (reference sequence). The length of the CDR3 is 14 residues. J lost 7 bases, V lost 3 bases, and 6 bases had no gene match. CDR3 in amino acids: CASSLGGVKNEQFF. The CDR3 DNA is TGTGCCAGCAGTTTGGGGGGGGTGAAAAATGAGCAGTTCTTC.

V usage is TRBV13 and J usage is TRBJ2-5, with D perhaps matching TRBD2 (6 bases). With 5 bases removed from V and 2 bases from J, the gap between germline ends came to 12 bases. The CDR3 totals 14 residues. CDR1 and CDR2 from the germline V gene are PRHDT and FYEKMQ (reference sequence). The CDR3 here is CASSIRGLQETQYF. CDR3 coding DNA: TGTGCCAGCAGCATTCGGGGGTTACAAGAGACCCAGTACTTC.

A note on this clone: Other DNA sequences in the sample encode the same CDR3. The CDR3 loop is CASSVGYSNYGYTF. The CDR3, as DNA: TGTGCCAGCAGCGTTGGCTATTCTAACTATGGCTACACCTTC. This chain joins TRBV9 and TRBJ1-2, with D hard to call. Germline assignment: CDR1 SGDLS and CDR2 YYNGEE. Trimming shortened V by 2 bases and J by 0 bases, and 8 bases separated the two germline ends. This CDR3 is built from 14 residues.

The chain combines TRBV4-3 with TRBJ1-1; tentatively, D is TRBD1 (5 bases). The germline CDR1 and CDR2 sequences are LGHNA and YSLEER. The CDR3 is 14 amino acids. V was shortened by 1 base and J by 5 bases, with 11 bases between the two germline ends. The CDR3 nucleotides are TGCGCCAGCAGCCAAGGGGCAGGGAGGACTGAAGCTTTCTTT. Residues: CASSQGAGRTEAFF.

CDR3 protein: CAISRPLSYEQYF. CDR3 nucleotide sequence: TGTGCCATCAGTAGGCCCCTTTCCTACGAGCAGTACTTC. The chain joins TRBV10-3 to TRBJ2-7; D is undetermined. CDR1 and CDR2 from the germline V gene are ENHRY and SYGVKD. Trimming stripped 5 bases from V and 1 base from J, with 9 bases between. This CDR3 spans 13 amino acids.

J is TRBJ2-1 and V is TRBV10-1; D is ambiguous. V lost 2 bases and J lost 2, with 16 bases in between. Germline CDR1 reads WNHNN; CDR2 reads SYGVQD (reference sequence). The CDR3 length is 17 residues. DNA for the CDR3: TGCGCCAGCAGTGAGACGGTTACCCCTATCCCCTACAATGAGCAGTTCTTC. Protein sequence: CASSETVTPIPYNEQFF.

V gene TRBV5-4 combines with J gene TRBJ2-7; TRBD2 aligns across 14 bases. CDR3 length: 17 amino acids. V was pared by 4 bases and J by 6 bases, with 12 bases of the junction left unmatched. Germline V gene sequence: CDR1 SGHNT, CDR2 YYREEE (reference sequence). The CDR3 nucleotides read TGTGCCAGCAGCGGAACGACTAGCGGGAGGGTGCCAAGCGAGCAGTACTTC. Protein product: CASSGTTSGRVPSEQYF.

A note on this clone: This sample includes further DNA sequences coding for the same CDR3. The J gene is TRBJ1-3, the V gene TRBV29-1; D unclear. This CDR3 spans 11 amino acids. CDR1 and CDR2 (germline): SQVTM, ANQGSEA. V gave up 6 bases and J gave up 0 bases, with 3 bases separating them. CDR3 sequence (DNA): TGCAGCGTAAACTCTGGAAACACCATATATTTT. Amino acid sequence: CSVNSGNTIYF.

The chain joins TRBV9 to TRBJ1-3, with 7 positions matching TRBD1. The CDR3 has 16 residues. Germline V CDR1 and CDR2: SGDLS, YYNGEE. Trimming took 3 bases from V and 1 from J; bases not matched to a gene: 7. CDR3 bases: TGTGCCAGCAGCGAGGGGACAGAAGGGTCTGGAAACACCATATATTTT. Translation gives CASSEGTEGSGNTIYF.

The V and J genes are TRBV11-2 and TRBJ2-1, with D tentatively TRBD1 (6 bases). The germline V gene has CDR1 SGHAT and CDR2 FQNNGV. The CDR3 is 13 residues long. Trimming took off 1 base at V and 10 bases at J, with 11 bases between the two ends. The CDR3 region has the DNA TGTGCCAGCAGCTTAGCCGGGACAAGAGAGCAGTTCTTC. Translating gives CASSLAGTREQFF. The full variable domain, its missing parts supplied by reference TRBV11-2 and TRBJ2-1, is EAGVAQSPRYKIIEKRQSVAFWCNPISGHATLYWYQQILGQGPKLLIQFQNNGVVDDSQLPKDRFSAERLKGVDSTLKIQPAKLEDSAVYLCASSLAGTREQFFGPGTRLTVL.

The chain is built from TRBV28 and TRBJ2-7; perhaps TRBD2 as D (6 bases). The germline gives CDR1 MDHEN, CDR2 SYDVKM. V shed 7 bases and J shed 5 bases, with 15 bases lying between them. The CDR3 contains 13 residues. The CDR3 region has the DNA TGTGCCAGCAAAGTGGGAGGAGGGGACGAGCAGTACTTC. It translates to CASKVGGGDEQYF. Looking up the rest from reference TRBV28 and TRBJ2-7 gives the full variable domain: DVKVTQSSRYLVKRTGEKVFLECVQDMDHENMFWYRQDPGLGLRLIYFSYDVKMKEKGDIPEGYSVSREKKERFSLILESASTNQTSMYLCASKVGGGDEQYFGPGTRLTVT.

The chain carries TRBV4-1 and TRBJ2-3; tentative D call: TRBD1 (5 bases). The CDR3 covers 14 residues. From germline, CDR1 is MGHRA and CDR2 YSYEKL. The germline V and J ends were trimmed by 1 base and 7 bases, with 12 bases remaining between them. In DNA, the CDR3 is TGCGCCAGCAGCCAAGTCCCCAGGGTAAATACGCAGTATTTT. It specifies CASSQVPRVNTQYF.

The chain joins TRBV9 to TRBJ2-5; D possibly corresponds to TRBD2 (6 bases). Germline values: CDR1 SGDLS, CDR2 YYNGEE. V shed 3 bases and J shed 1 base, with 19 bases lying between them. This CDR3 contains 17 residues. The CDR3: CASSARLSEGPQETQYF. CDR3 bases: TGTGCCAGCAGCGCGAGGTTATCGGAGGGCCCCCAAGAGACCCAGTACTTC.

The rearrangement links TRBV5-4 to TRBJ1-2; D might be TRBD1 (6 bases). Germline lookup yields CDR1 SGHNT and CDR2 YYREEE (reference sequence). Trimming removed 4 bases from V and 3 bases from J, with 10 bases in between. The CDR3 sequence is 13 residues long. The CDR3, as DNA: TGTGCCAGCAGCATGGACAGAGACTATGGCTACACCTTC. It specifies CASSMDRDYGYTF.

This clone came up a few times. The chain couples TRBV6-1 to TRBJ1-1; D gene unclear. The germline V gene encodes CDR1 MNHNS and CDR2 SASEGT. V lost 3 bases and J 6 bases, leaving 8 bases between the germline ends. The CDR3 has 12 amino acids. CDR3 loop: CASSDGRAEAFF. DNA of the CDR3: TGTGCCAGCAGTGATGGCCGGGCTGAAGCTTTCTTT.

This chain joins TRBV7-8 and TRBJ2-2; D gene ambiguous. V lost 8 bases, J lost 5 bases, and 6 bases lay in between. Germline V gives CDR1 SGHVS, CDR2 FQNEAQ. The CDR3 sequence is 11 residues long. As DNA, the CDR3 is TGTGCCAGCGGTTGGACCGGGGAGCTGTTTTTT. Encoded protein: CASGWTGELFF.

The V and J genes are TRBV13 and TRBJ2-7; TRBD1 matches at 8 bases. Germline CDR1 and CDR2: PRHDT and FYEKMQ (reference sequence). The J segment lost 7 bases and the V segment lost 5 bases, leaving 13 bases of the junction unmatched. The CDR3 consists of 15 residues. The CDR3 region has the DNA TGTGCCAGCAGCCACACAGGGGGTCCCGTTGCGGAGCAGTACTTC. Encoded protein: CASSHTGGPVAEQYF.

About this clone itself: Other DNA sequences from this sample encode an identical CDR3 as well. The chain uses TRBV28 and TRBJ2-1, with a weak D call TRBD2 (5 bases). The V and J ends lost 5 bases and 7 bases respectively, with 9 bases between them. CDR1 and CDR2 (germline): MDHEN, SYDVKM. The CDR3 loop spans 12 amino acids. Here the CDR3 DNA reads TGTGCCAGCAGTCTACCGGGAAATGAGCAGTTCTTC. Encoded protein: CASSLPGNEQFF. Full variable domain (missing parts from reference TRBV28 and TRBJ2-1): DVKVTQSSRYLVKRTGEKVFLECVQDMDHENMFWYRQDPGLGLRLIYFSYDVKMKEKGDIPEGYSVSREKKERFSLILESASTNQTSMYLCASSLPGNEQFFGPGTRLTVL.

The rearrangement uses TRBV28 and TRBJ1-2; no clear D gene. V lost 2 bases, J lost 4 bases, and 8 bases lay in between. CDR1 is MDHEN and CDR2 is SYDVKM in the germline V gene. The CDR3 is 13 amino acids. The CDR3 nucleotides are TGTGCCAGCAGTTTAATCCCAGGCTATGGCTACACCTTC. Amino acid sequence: CASSLIPGYGYTF.

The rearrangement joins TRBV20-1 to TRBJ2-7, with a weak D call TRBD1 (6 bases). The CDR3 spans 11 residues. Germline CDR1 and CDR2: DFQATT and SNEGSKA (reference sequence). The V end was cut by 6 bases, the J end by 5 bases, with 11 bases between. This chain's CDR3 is CSARRGNEQYF. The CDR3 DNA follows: TGCAGTGCAAGAAGGGGGAACGAGCAGTACTTC.

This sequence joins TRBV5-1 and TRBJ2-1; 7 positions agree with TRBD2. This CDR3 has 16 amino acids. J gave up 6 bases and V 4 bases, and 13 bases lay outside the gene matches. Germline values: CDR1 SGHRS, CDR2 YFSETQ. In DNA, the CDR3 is TGCGCCAGCAGCGGGCGCCTGGCGGGAGTGTCCAATGAGCAGTTCTTC. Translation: CASSGRLAGVSNEQFF.

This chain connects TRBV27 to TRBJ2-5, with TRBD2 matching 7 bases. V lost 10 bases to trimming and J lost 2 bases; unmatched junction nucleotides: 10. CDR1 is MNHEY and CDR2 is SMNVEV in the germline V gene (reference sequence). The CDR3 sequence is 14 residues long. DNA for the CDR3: TGTGCCACACGGGGGGAGGGCCGTCAAGAGACCCAGTACTTC. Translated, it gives CATRGEGRQETQYF.

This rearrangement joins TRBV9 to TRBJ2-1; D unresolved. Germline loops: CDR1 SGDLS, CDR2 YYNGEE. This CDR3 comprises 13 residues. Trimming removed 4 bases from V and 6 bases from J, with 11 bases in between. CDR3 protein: CASSQGSVNEQFF. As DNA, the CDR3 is TGTGCCAGCAGCCAAGGATCGGTCAATGAGCAGTTCTTC.

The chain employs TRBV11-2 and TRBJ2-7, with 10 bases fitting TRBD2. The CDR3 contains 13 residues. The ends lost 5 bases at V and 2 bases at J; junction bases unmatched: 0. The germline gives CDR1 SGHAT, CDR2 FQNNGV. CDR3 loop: CASSSGGAYEQYF. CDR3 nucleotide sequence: TGTGCCAGCAGCAGCGGGGGGGCCTACGAGCAGTACTTC.

CDR3 protein: CASSSDRILFF. CDR3 nucleotide sequence: TGTGCCAGCAGCTCCGATAGAATTCTGTTTTTT. This chain joins TRBV9 and TRBJ1-4; D is uncertain. Per the germline V gene, CDR1 is SGDLS and CDR2 is YYNGEE. Trimming removed 4 bases from V and 14 bases from J, with 12 bases in between. This CDR3 region has 11 residues.

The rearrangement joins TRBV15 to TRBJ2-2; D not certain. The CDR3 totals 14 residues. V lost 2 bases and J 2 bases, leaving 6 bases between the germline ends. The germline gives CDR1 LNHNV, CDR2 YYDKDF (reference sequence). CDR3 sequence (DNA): TGTGCCACCAGCAGACCCAGCAACACCGGGGAGCTGTTTTTT. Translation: CATSRPSNTGELFF.